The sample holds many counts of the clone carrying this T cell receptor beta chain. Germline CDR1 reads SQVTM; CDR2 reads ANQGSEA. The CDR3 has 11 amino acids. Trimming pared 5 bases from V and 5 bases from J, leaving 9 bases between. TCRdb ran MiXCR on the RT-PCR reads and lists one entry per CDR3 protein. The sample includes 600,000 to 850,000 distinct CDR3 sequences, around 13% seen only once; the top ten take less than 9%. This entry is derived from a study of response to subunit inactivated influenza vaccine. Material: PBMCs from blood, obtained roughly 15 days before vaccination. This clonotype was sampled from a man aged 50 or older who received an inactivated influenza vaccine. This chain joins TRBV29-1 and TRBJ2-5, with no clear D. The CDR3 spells CSVRPVETQYF. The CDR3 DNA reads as TGCAGCGTTAGGCCCGTGGAGACCCAGTACTTC.